A single sample gave rise to the 21 T cell receptor beta chains below, sequenced in a study of breast tumors, draining lymph nodes, adjacent tissues. TCRdb reprocessed the multiplex PCR reads via MiXCR and lists one record per CDR3 protein. The table shows about 270,000 distinct CDR3 sequences, with more than 30% occurring only once. The lymph nodes were axillary draining lymph nodes from breast cancer patients. The sequencing input was axillary lymph node tissue. These receptors were obtained from a female donor with breast cancer. Some clones in this sample may be carry-over from other donors' samples.

This clonotype has ten or more counts. This chain links TRBV11-3 with TRBJ2-2; D remains unclear. Germline CDR1 is SGHNT and CDR2 is YENEEA. The V and J ends lost 1 base and 3 bases respectively, with 6 bases between them. This CDR3 region has 14 residues. CDR3 amino acids: CASSLVPDTGELFF. As DNA, the CDR3 is TGTGCCAGCAGCTTAGTTCCAGACACCGGGGAGCTGTTTTTT.

Written as DNA, the CDR3 is TGTGCCAGCAGCCCCGGATACGAAGAAAAACTGTTTTTT. Amino acids: CASSPGYEEKLFF. This rearrangement joins TRBV9 to TRBJ1-4; D ambiguous. Trimming left V 4 bases short and J 8 bases short, with 12 bases between. In germline, CDR1 is SGDLS, CDR2 YYNGEE. CDR3 length: 13 residues.

This clonotype was recorded at least ten times. J is TRBJ2-4 and V is TRBV12-3 or TRBV12-4; weak D call: TRBD2 (5 bases). The germline V and J ends were trimmed by 2 bases and 13 bases, with 12 bases remaining between them. The CDR3 consists of 12 residues. In DNA, the CDR3 is TGTGCCAGCAGTTTAACGAGGGAGCACCAGTACTTC. Its protein product is CASSLTREHQYF.

This clonotype was counted a few times. The chain couples TRBV6-2 or TRBV6-3 to TRBJ2-7; weak D call: TRBD2 (5 bases). Germline assignment: CDR1 MNHEY and CDR2 SVGEGT. Between the trimmed V and J ends, which lost 4 bases and 3 bases, there was a span of 13 bases. This CDR3 contains 14 residues. The CDR3 spells CASSSRAGVYEQYF. The CDR3 DNA follows: TGTGCCAGCAGTTCTAGGGCGGGCGTCTACGAGCAGTACTTC.

This clonotype occurred many times. The genes are TRBV20-1 and TRBJ1-5, with D possibly being TRBD1 (5 bases). The CDR3 loop spans 13 amino acids. Trimming left V 3 bases short and J 4 bases short, with 10 bases between. The germline V gene encodes CDR1 DFQATT and CDR2 SNEGSKA (reference sequence). DNA of the CDR3: TGCAGTGCTAGGAGCGGGGGTAATCAGCCCCAGCATTTT. It is translated as CSARSGGNQPQHF.

The chain uses TRBV5-1 and TRBJ2-4; D tentatively fits TRBD1 or TRBD2 (6 bases each). Germline V gene data show CDR1 as SGHRS and CDR2 as YFSETQ. Trimming took off 0 bases at V and 1 base at J, with 8 bases between the two ends. There are 15 residues in the CDR3. Here the CDR3 reads CASSLAGAAKNIQYF. The CDR3 nucleotides read TGCGCCAGCAGCTTGGCGGGGGCGGCCAAAAACATTCAGTACTTC.

The chain couples TRBV5-1 to TRBJ2-3, with 14 bases fitting TRBD2. This CDR3 region has 17 residues. The germline V gene encodes CDR1 SGHRS and CDR2 YFSETQ. The V and J ends lost 4 bases and 6 bases, in that order; junction bases with no gene match: 10. Here the CDR3 DNA reads TGCGCCAGCAGCGGGAGACTAGCGGGAGGGCCCGGGGATACGCAGTATTTT. The encoded protein is CASSGRLAGGPGDTQYF. Complete variable domain (other parts from reference TRBV5-1 and TRBJ2-3): KAGVTQTPRYLIKTRGQQVTLSCSPISGHRSVSWYQQTPGQGLQFLFEYFSETQRNKGNFPGRFSGRQFSNSRSEMNVSTLELGDSALYLCASSGRLAGGPGDTQYFGPGTRLTVL.

This clonotype has ten or more counts. The V and J genes are TRBV5-1 and TRBJ1-3; D unclear. The germline V gene encodes CDR1 SGHRS and CDR2 YFSETQ. V lost 6 bases to trimming and J lost 4 bases, with 11 bases between them. The CDR3 totals 13 residues. The CDR3 coding sequence is TGCGCCAGCACCCAGGACGCCGGAAACACCATATATTTT. Residues: CASTQDAGNTIYF.

This clonotype has ten or more counts. V is TRBV12-3 or TRBV12-4 and J is TRBJ2-1, with 15 bases aligning to TRBD2. The ends lost 6 bases at V and 9 bases at J; junction bases unmatched: 3. The CDR3 extends over 14 amino acids. CDR3 coding DNA: TGTGCCAGCAGGGGACTAGCGGGAGGACGTGAGCAGTTCTTC. This codes for CASRGLAGGREQFF.

Many counts were recorded for this clonotype. V gene TRBV11-2 combines with J gene TRBJ2-5; D unresolved. Per the germline V gene, CDR1 is SGHAT and CDR2 is FQNNGV. Trimming took 2 bases from V and 2 from J, leaving 9 bases between them. The CDR3 length is 14 residues. The CDR3 is CASSLIPRQETQYF. Here the CDR3 DNA reads TGTGCCAGCAGCTTAATCCCCAGACAAGAGACCCAGTACTTC.

As for this clonotype: A read error is possible here, since a much larger clone lies one base away. The chain has TRBV6-5 and TRBJ1-4; 9 bases are a match to TRBD1. Trimming at V came to 4 bases and at J to 7 bases, leaving 10 bases not matched to a gene. Germline V lookup: CDR1 MNHEY, CDR2 SVGAGI. The CDR3 covers 16 residues. The CDR3 loop reads CASSCYRGQGVEKLFF. The CDR3 bases are TGTGCCAGCAGTTGCTATCGGGGACAGGGAGTTGAAAAACTGTTTTTT.

This clonotype was recorded at least ten times. V usage is TRBV7-2 and J usage is TRBJ2-1; 8 nucleotides match TRBD2. The CDR3 is made up of 14 amino acids. Germline loops: CDR1 SGHTA, CDR2 FQGNSA. Germline trimming cut 1 base from V and 10 bases from J; bases unmatched to any gene: 6. CDR3 sequence (DNA): TGTGCCAGCAGCTTAGACGGGAGGGCCTCCGAGCAGTTCTTC. This encodes CASSLDGRASEQFF.

This clonotype has ten or more counts. The J gene is TRBJ2-1, the V gene TRBV19; 13 nucleotides agree with TRBD2. The CDR3 totals 16 residues. The J segment lost 8 bases and the V segment lost 2 bases, leaving 6 bases of the junction unmatched. Per the germline V gene, CDR1 is LNHDA and CDR2 is SQIVND (reference sequence). The CDR3 coding sequence is TGTGCCAGTAGTATACCGGGACTAGCGGGAACCGATGAGCAGTTCTTC. Translating gives CASSIPGLAGTDEQFF. Full variable domain (remainder filled in from reference TRBV19 and TRBJ2-1): DGGITQSPKYLFRKEGQNVTLSCEQNLNHDAMYWYRQDPGQGLRLIYYSQIVNDFQKGDIAEGYSVSREKKESFPLTVTSAQKNPTAFYLCASSIPGLAGTDEQFFGPGTRLTVL.

V and J are TRBV6-1 and TRBJ2-3, with TRBD2 matching over 7 bases. CDR3 length: 14 residues. V lost 5 bases and J lost 2; bases outside the gene matches: 4. CDR1 MNHNS and CDR2 SASEGT come from the germline V gene. CDR3 loop: CASSSLADTDTQYF. CDR3 nucleotides: TGTGCCAGCAGTTCGCTAGCGGACACAGATACGCAGTATTTT.

V and J are TRBV6-9 and TRBJ1-3; a possible D gene is TRBD1 (5 bases). Trimming took off 6 bases at V and 5 bases at J, with 20 bases between the two ends. Per the germline V gene, CDR1 is MNHGY and CDR2 is SVAAGI. The CDR3 covers 16 residues. The DNA of the CDR3 is TGTGCCAGCAGCCTACGGGGGTCGGGATGGCGAAACACCATATATTTT. It translates to CASSLRGSGWRNTIYF.

This clonotype showed up many times. The chain has TRBV7-2 and TRBJ2-2; D is possibly TRBD2 (6 bases). The V gene's germline CDR1 is SGHTA and CDR2 FQGNSA. The length of the CDR3 is 13 residues. With 5 bases removed from V and 7 bases from J, the gap between germline ends came to 11 bases. The CDR3 DNA follows: TGTGCCAGCAGCCTGCTCGGGGGCGGGGAGCTGTTTTTT. Translated, it gives CASSLLGGGELFF.

This clonotype was counted many times. The CDR3: CASSNRVGELFF. The CDR3 DNA reads as TGTGCCAGCAGCAACAGGGTGGGGGAGCTGTTTTTT. The V gene is TRBV13, the J gene TRBJ2-2; TRBD1 might be the D (6 bases). Per germline, CDR1 PRHDT and CDR2 FYEKMQ (reference sequence). The CDR3 is made up of 12 amino acids. V was trimmed by 5 bases and J by 8 bases, leaving 9 bases between them.

A few counts support this clonotype. This sequence joins TRBV6-5 and TRBJ2-1; TRBD1 or TRBD2 may be the D gene (6 bases each). The germline V gene encodes CDR1 MNHEY and CDR2 SVGAGI. The V end was cut by 5 bases, the J end by 3 bases, with 14 bases between. The CDR3 is made up of 15 amino acids. DNA for the CDR3: TGTGCCAGCAGTAGGGGGGCTCGGGACTACAATGAGCAGTTCTTC. As protein: CASSRGARDYNEQFF.

V usage is TRBV6-2 or TRBV6-3 and J usage is TRBJ1-2; D is unresolved. This CDR3 spans 18 amino acids. Deletions cut 4 bases from V and 0 bases from J, with 21 bases between. The germline V gene has CDR1 MNHEY and CDR2 SVGEGT. CDR3 residues: CASSSISGLQRANYGYTF. The DNA of the CDR3 is TGTGCCAGCAGTTCAATTTCCGGGTTGCAAAGAGCTAACTATGGCTACACCTTC.

About this clonotype itself: This sequence may be a read error, since a much larger clone differs from it by one base. This chain connects TRBV6-4 to TRBJ2-7; 7 bases align to TRBD1. The CDR3 has 18 amino acids. V lost 5 bases, J lost 3 bases, and 19 bases stayed unmatched. CDR1 is MRHNA, CDR2 SNTAGT, per germline. The CDR3, as DNA: TGTGCCAGCAGTTACGTCCTCCCGGGCAGGGGGAGATACTACGAGCAGTACTTC. Translation gives CASSYVLPGRGRYYEQYF.

This clonotype was found a few times. This may stem from a read error, because a much larger clone lies one nucleotide away. This rearrangement joins TRBV20-1 to TRBJ2-1, with TRBD2 identical over 13 bases. CDR1 is DFQATT, CDR2 SNEGSKA, per germline (reference sequence). The V and J ends lost 5 bases and 7 bases, in that order; junction bases with no gene match: 8. The CDR3 loop spans 15 amino acids. CDR3 bases: TGCAGTGCTTCCCGACTAGCGGGAGGTCCTAATGAGCAGTTCTTC. This encodes CSASRLAGGPNEQFF.